These T cell receptor beta chains were read from a single sample in a study of T cell changes during pregnancy in multiple sclerosis. TCRdb's copy holds only in-frame clones and misses some; the assay was immunoSEQ multiplex PCR. The repertoire holds around 26,000 clones, 85% to 90% seen once, with roughly 17% in the top ten. The specimen comprised CD8+ T cells from peripheral blood mononuclear cells, sampled in the second trimester of pregnancy. All receptors derive from a female donor with multiple sclerosis, enrolled in a pregnancy study. CDR3s include the opening cysteine and the closing phenylalanine or tryptophan. Fields, in order: D gene, J gene, V gene, clone size, CDR3 protein, CDR3 DNA. A D gene is named only where the DNA matches it firmly. Clone size, where shown, is once, few, many, or a class for clones that have expanded.

TRBD2 | TRBJ2-1 | TRBV28 | once | CASSGLAVYNEQFF | TGTGCCAGCAGTGGACTAGCGGTTTACAATGAGCAGTTCTTC
NA | TRBJ2-5 | TRBV7-6 | NA | CASRSAVETQYF | TGTGCCAGCAGATCCGCGGTAGAGACCCAGTACTTC
TRBD2 | TRBJ2-7 | TRBV28 | few | CASNLFGGRASGEQYF | TGTGCCAGCAACCTTTTCGGCGGGAGGGCCTCGGGCGAGCAGTACTTC
TRBD2 | TRBJ2-2 | TRBV27 | NA | CASKADAGDSGELFF | TGTGCCAGCAAGGCAGATGCGGGAGACAGCGGGGAGCTGTTTTTT
NA | TRBJ2-3 | TRBV27 | NA | CASSSTSGSVTDTQYF | TGTGCCAGCAGTTCTACTAGTGGGAGTGTTACAGATACGCAGTATTTT
NA | TRBJ1-1 | TRBV5-4 | once | CASSLDVGGEAFF | TGTGCCAGCAGCTTGGATGTAGGCGGAGAAGCTTTCTTT
NA | TRBJ2-1 | TRBV7-7 | NA | CASSLDSYNEQFF | TGTGCTAGCAGCTTAGACAGCTACAATGAGCAGTTCTTC
NA | TRBJ1-2 | TRBV19 | NA | CASNNRDYGYTF | TGTGCCAGTAATAACAGGGACTATGGCTACACCTTC
NA | TRBJ1-1 | TRBV30 | few | CAWSRESSSTEAFF | TGTGCCTGGAGCCGGGAGAGCTCGAGCACTGAAGCTTTCTTT
NA | TRBJ1-5 | TRBV9 | few | CASSVGGGDQPQHF | TGTGCCAGCAGCGTCGGGGGTGGGGATCAGCCCCAGCATTTT
TRBD2 | TRBJ2-7 | TRBV7-9 | NA | CASSSRTSGRAYEQYF | TGTGCCAGCAGCTCCCGGACTAGCGGGAGGGCGTACGAGCAGTACTTC
TRBD2 | TRBJ2-3 | TRBV11-2 | NA | CASSLGTSGSTDTQYF | TGTGCCAGCAGCTTAGGGACTAGCGGAAGCACAGATACGCAGTATTTT
TRBD2 | TRBJ2-1 | TRBV29-1 | NA | CSGSGRGIGNEQFF | TGCAGCGGTAGCGGGAGGGGTATAGGGAATGAGCAGTTCTTC
NA | TRBJ2-7 | TRBV7-9 | NA | CASSLEGNEQYF | TGTGCCAGCAGCTTAGAGGGGAACGAGCAGTACTTC
NA | TRBJ1-1 | TRBV4-3 | NA | CASSQYQGSNTEAFF | TGCGCCAGCAGCCAATACCAGGGATCGAACACTGAAGCTTTCTTT
NA | TRBJ2-1 | TRBV7-9 | NA | CASTPGSYNEQFF | TGTGCCAGCACCCCCGGCTCCTACAATGAGCAGTTCTTC
NA | TRBJ1-2 | TRBV7-9 | NA | CASSPSRGVSDYGYTF | TGTGCCAGCAGCCCATCGCGGGGAGTAAGTGACTATGGCTACACCTTC
NA | TRBJ2-5 | TRBV9 | NA | CASSDGLYVGDRETQYF | TGTGCCAGCAGCGATGGTCTGTACGTCGGGGATCGGGAGACCCAGTACTTC
TRBD1 | TRBJ2-7 | TRBV5-6 | NA | CASSQGAYEQYF | TGTGCCAGCAGTCAGGGGGCCTACGAGCAGTACTTC
TRBD2 | TRBJ2-3 | TRBV7-3 | NA | CASSLTRTSGSDVDTQYF | TGTGCCAGCAGCTTAACCCGGACTAGCGGGAGTGATGTAGATACGCAGTATTTT
NA | TRBJ2-7 | TRBV5-5 | NA | CASSFAGYEQYF | TGTGCCAGCAGCTTCGCAGGGTACGAGCAGTACTTC
NA | TRBJ2-5 | TRBV28 | NA | CASVGTLEETQYF | TGTGCCAGCGTAGGGACTCTTGAAGAGACCCAGTACTTC
TRBD2 | TRBJ2-7 | TRBV5-4 | NA | CASGTGTMNYEQYF | TGTGCCAGCGGTACCGGGACTATGAACTACGAGCAGTACTTC
TRBD1 | TRBJ1-1 | TRBV6-5 | NA | CASSSDRGYEAFF | TGTGCCAGCAGTTCGGACAGGGGTTACGAAGCTTTCTTT
NA | TRBJ2-3 | TRBV7-9 | NA | CASSLSRTDTQYF | TGTGCCAGCAGCTTATCTAGGACAGATACGCAGTATTTT
NA | TRBJ2-4 | TRBV5-4 | NA | CASRRGNIQYF | TGTGCCAGCAGACGCGGAAACATTCAGTACTTC
TRBD1 | TRBJ1-5 | TRBV27 | NA | CASSLGTGGNQPQHF | TGTGCCAGCAGTCTTGGGACAGGGGGCAATCAGCCCCAGCATTTT
NA | TRBJ2-2 | TRBV2 | NA | CASSEEVRDTGELFF | TGTGCCAGCAGTGAAGAGGTCCGGGACACCGGGGAGCTGTTTTTT
TRBD1 | TRBJ2-2 | TRBV5-5 | NA | CASSQGQGVAANTGELFF | TGTGCCAGCAGCCAAGGACAGGGGGTTGCCGCGAACACCGGGGAGCTGTTTTTT
NA | TRBJ1-4 | TRBV28 | NA | CASSSPPYREWRGKLFF | TGTGCCAGCAGTTCCCCACCTTACAGAGAATGGAGGGGAAAACTGTTTTTT
TRBD2 | TRBJ2-7 | TRBV4-2 | NA | CASSQPSGTGEQYF | TGTGCCAGCAGCCAACCTAGCGGGACGGGGGAGCAGTACTTC
NA | TRBJ2-3 | TRBV9 | NA | CASSVQGAGTDTQYF | TGTGCCAGCAGCGTGCAGGGTGCGGGCACAGATACGCAGTATTTT
TRBD1 | TRBJ1-5 | TRBV7-8 | NA | CASSWAGQGDQPQHF | TGTGCCAGCAGCTGGGCGGGACAGGGGGATCAGCCCCAGCATTTT
NA | TRBJ1-4 | TRBV28 | NA | CASSYRAYEKLFF | TGTGCCAGCAGTTACAGGGCGTATGAAAAACTGTTTTTT
NA | TRBJ2-1 | TRBV27 | once | CASNSGSNEQFF | TGTGCCAGCAATTCGGGTAGCAATGAGCAGTTCTTC
TRBD2 | TRBJ2-3 | TRBV5-6 | NA | CASSSGTSAYSTDTQYF | TGTGCCAGCAGCTCCGGGACTAGCGCCTATAGCACAGATACGCAGTATTTT
TRBD2 | TRBJ2-5 | TRBV13 | once | CASSSGGETQYF | TGTGCCAGCAGCTCCGGGGGGGAGACCCAGTACTTC
TRBD1 | TRBJ2-3 | TRBV10-3 | NA | CATEQGATGEDTDTQYF | TGTGCCACCGAACAGGGGGCGACGGGAGAGGACACAGATACGCAGTATTTT
TRBD1 | TRBJ1-2 | TRBV4-1 | NA | CASSPGTGPGGYTF | TGCGCCAGCAGCCCCGGGACAGGCCCCGGGGGTTACACCTTC
NA | TRBJ2-7 | TRBV4-1 | NA | CASSQDKNGNEQYF | TGCGCCAGCAGCCAAGATAAAAATGGCAACGAGCAGTACTTC
TRBD2 | TRBJ2-2 | TRBV4-3 | once | CASSQSSGLNTGELFF | TGCGCCAGCAGCCAATCTAGCGGGCTTAACACCGGGGAGCTGTTTTTT
TRBD1 | TRBJ1-5 | TRBV5-5 | NA | CASSRDSANQPQHF | TGTGCCAGCAGTCGGGACAGCGCCAATCAGCCCCAGCATTTT
NA | TRBJ1-4 | TRBV2 | NA | CASSVPDTTNEKLFF | TGTGCCAGCAGTGTGCCGGACACAACTAATGAAAAACTGTTTTTT
NA | TRBJ2-7 | TRBV7-2 | NA | CASSRESYEQYF | TGTGCCAGCAGCCGTGAGTCCTACGAGCAGTACTTC
NA | TRBJ2-7 | TRBV11-2 | once | CASSFYNVYEQYF | TGTGCCAGCAGCTTCTATAACGTCTACGAGCAGTACTTC
NA | TRBJ2-1 | TRBV5-4 | NA | CASSLRGGYPPLF | TGTGCCAGCAGCTTGAGAGGCGGTTATCCGCCACTCTTC
NA | TRBJ2-7 | TRBV9 | NA | CASSVEAGISYEQYF | TGTGCCAGCAGCGTAGAAGCAGGGATCTCCTACGAGCAGTACTTC
NA | TRBJ2-5 | TRBV1 | NA | CTSSLYRAGGAETQYF | TGCACCAGCAGCCTTTATCGGGCGGGAGGAGCAGAGACCCAGTACTTC
TRBD2 | TRBJ2-1 | TRBV7-9 | NA | CASSAAGGSYNEQFF | TGTGCCAGCAGCGCAGCGGGAGGTTCGTACAATGAGCAGTTCTTC
NA | TRBJ1-1 | TRBV19 | NA | CASSIYSITEAFF | TGTGCCAGTAGTATATACAGTATCACTGAAGCTTTCTTT
NA | TRBJ1-2 | TRBV9 | few | CASSSQASHTF | TGTGCCAGCAGCTCTCAGGCTTCACACACCTTC
TRBD2 | TRBJ2-2 | TRBV2 | NA | CASSAGGPGELFF | TGTGCCAGCAGTGCGGGGGGACCCGGGGAGCTGTTTTTT
TRBD1 | TRBJ1-2 | TRBV27 | NA | CASSSTGDGWDGYTF | TGTGCCAGCAGTTCGACAGGGGATGGCTGGGATGGCTACACCTTC
NA | TRBJ1-1 | TRBV5-6 | NA | CASSLAYGWGDHEAFF | TGTGCCAGCAGCTTGGCCTATGGGTGGGGGGATCATGAAGCTTTCTTT
TRBD1 | TRBJ2-5 | TRBV7-9 | NA | CASSLALGTVQETQYF | TGTGCCAGCAGCTTAGCGTTGGGGACAGTGCAAGAGACCCAGTACTTC
NA | TRBJ2-7 | TRBV27 | NA | CASSLSNSIYEQYF | TGTGCCAGCAGTTTATCAAATAGCATCTACGAGCAGTACTTC
NA | TRBJ2-2 | TRBV25-1 | NA | CASSEDTLTLNTGELFF | TGTGCCAGCAGTGAGGACACACTAACCCTGAACACCGGGGAGCTGTTTTTT
NA | TRBJ1-5 | TRBV6-1 | NA | CASGLDMISNQPQHF | TGTGCTAGCGGGCTTGACATGATCTCCAATCAGCCCCAGCATTTT
NA | TRBJ2-5 | TRBV1 | few | CTSSQEREGQETQYF | TGCACCAGCAGCCAAGAGCGGGAGGGCCAAGAGACCCAGTACTTC
TRBD2 | TRBJ2-1 | TRBV27 | NA | CASTSGLNYNEQFF | TGTGCCAGCACTAGCGGGCTAAACTACAATGAGCAGTTCTTC